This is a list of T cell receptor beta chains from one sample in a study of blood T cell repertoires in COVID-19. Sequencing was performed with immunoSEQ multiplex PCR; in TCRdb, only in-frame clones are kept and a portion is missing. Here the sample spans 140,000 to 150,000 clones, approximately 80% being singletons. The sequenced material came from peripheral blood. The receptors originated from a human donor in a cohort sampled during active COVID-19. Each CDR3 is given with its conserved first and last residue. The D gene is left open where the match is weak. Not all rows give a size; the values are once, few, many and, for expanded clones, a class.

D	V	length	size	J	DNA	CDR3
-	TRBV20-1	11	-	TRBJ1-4	TGCAGTGCTACCCGGGGAGAAAAACTGTTTTTT	CSATRGEKLFF
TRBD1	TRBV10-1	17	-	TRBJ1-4	TGCGCCAGCAGCGTTCTCTGGACAGGCCGAGCTAATGAAAAACTGTTTTTT	CASSVLWTGRANEKLFF
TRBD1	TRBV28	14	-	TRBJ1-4	TGTGCCAGCAGTCAGACAGGGTTCAATGAAAAACTGTTTTTT	CASSQTGFNEKLFF
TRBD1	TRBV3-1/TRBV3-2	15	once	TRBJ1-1	TGTGCCAGCAGCCATCTCCCTGGGACAGGGGGCGTAGCTTTCTTT	CASSHLPGTGGVAFF
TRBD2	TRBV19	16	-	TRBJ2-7	TGTCCCCGTAGTCGGGGGGGCGCACGGGGGGCCTACGAGCAGTACTTC	CPRSRGGARGAYEQYF
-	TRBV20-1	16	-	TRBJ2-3	TGCAGTGCTAGTTCCTTCGCGGGACCCCACACAGATACGCAGTATTTT	CSASSFAGPHTDTQYF
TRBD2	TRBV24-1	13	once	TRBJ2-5	TGTGCCACCGAACTAGCGGGACAAGAGACCCAGTACTTC	CATELAGQETQYF
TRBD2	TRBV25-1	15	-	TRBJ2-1	TGTGCCAGCAGTGACCCTAGCGGGAGAGGGGGTGAGCAGTTCTTC	CASSDPSGRGGEQFF
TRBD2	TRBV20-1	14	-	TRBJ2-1	TGCAGTGCTAGTGTGGGAGGGTTGGAGGGTGAGCAGTTCTTC	CSASVGGLEGEQFF
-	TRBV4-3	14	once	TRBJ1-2	TGCGCCAGCAGCCAAGCGATACAGGGTCATGGCTACACCTTC	CASSQAIQGHGYTF
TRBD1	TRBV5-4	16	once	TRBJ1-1	TGTGCCAGCAGCCCCGGGACAGGGGGCCGGGTAACTGAAGCTTTCTTT	CASSPGTGGRVTEAFF
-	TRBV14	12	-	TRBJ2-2	TGTGCCAGCAGCCTTTCGGGCGGGGAGCTGTTTTTT	CASSLSGGELFF
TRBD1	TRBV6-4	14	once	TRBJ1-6	TGTGCCAGCAGTTTAGACAGGGTGAATTCACCCCTCCACTTT	CASSLDRVNSPLHF
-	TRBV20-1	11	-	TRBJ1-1	TGCAGTGCTAGGAGGGACACTGAAGCTTTCTTT	CSARRDTEAFF
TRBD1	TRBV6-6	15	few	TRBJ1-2	TGTGCCAGCAGTTACGTAGGGACAGGAATAGATGGCTACACCTTC	CASSYVGTGIDGYTF
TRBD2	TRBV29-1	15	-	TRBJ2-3	TGCAGCGTCGCCGGGACTAGCTCTAGCACAGATACGCAGTATTTT	CSVAGTSSSTDTQYF
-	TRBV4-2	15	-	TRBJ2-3	TGTGCCAGCAGCCCCCGACTAGTCTCAGCAGATACGCAGTATTTT	CASSPRLVSADTQYF
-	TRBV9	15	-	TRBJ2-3	TGTGCCAGCAGCCCCACCCAGGGCGGAAGCCATACGCAGTATTTT	CASSPTQGGSHTQYF
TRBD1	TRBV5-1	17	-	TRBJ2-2	TGCGCCAGCAGATTGGTTGCCGGACAGGGGAACACCGGGGAGCTGTTTTTT	CASRLVAGQGNTGELFF
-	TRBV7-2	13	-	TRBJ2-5	TGTGCCAGCAGCCCTCGGGACAAGGAGACCCAGTACTTC	CASSPRDKETQYF